Listed here are 11 T cell receptor beta chains from one sample, sequenced in a study of shared clonotypes between healthy human individuals. The method was immunoSEQ multiplex PCR; TCRdb's version includes in-frame clones alone and lacks a portion of them. This table holds fewer than 850,000 clones, about 90% found once. The material sequenced was memory CD8+ T cells from PBMCs. Subset indicated: CD45RO+ cells pooled with CCR7-negative TemRA cells. These TCRs come from a man aged 18 to 30 in good health. Some clones in this sample may be carry-over from other donors' samples.

The J gene is TRBJ1-2, the V gene TRBV27; 11 nucleotides line up with TRBD1. CDR1 is MNHEY and CDR2 is SMNVEV in the germline V gene (reference sequence). The CDR3 totals 15 residues. Germline trimming cut 6 bases from V and 4 bases from J; bases unmatched to any gene: 7. CDR3 sequence: CASSSGQGGSYGYTF. The CDR3 DNA follows: TGTGCCAGCAGCTCGGGACAGGGGGGCAGCTATGGCTACACCTTC.

V and J are TRBV4-1 and TRBJ2-7; 7 positions match TRBD1. Germline lookup yields CDR1 MGHRA and CDR2 YSYEKL. With V trimmed by 0 bases and J by 7 bases, 12 bases remained unmatched. This CDR3 has 16 residues. The chain's CDR3 is CASSQDRDRASWEQYF. DNA for the CDR3: TGCGCCAGCAGCCAAGATCGAGACAGGGCATCGTGGGAGCAGTACTTC.

V and J are TRBV11-3 and TRBJ2-3, with 7 bases matching TRBD2. The CDR3 length is 18 residues. J gave up 2 bases and V 5 bases, and 16 bases lay outside the gene matches. The germline V gene encodes CDR1 SGHNT and CDR2 YENEEA. CDR3 DNA sequence: TGTGCCAGCAGCCGCAGGTCTAATGGGGGGGACCTCACAGATACGCAGTATTTT. Its protein is CASSRRSNGGDLTDTQYF. The complete variable domain, with remaining parts taken from reference TRBV11-3 and TRBJ2-3, reads EAGVVQSPRYKIIEKKQPVAFWCNPISGHNTLYWYLQNLGQGPELLIRYENEEAVDDSQLPKDRFSAERLKGVDSTLKIQPAELGDSAVYLCASSRRSNGGDLTDTQYFGPGTRLTVL.

The chain has TRBV5-5 and TRBJ1-2; D uncertain. The CDR3 is 15 amino acids. The germline V and J ends were trimmed by 0 bases and 1 base, with 10 bases remaining between them. Per germline, CDR1 SGHKS and CDR2 YYEKEE (reference sequence). This CDR3 is CASSLVVSLNYGYTF. Here the CDR3 DNA reads TGTGCCAGCAGCTTGGTGGTGTCGCTTAACTATGGCTACACCTTC.

This chain's CDR3 is CASSEGTAAFYEQYF. CDR3 DNA: TGTGCCAGCAGCGAAGGGACAGCTGCTTTTTACGAGCAGTACTTC. This rearrangement joins TRBV27 to TRBJ2-7, with 7 bases aligning to TRBD1. The CDR3 has 15 amino acids. The J segment lost 4 bases and the V segment lost 6 bases, leaving 12 bases of the junction unmatched. CDR1 MNHEY and CDR2 SMNVEV come from the germline V gene (reference sequence).

This chain uses TRBV13 with TRBJ2-1, with D possibly TRBD2 on 5 matching bases. The CDR3 loop spans 15 amino acids. Germline CDR1 is PRHDT and CDR2 is FYEKMQ (reference sequence). V was cut by 5 bases and J by 0 bases, with 11 bases left in between. CDR3 region: CASSPGEGSYNEQFF. The CDR3 region has the DNA TGTGCCAGCAGCCCCGGGGAAGGCTCCTACAATGAGCAGTTCTTC.

The V and J genes are TRBV4-3 and TRBJ2-1; no reliable D call. The V end was cut by 0 bases, the J end by 11 bases, with 14 bases between. Per germline, CDR1 LGHNA and CDR2 YSLEER. CDR3 size: 14 residues. The CDR3 DNA follows: TGCGCCAGCAGCCAAGACCGATTTTCCTCTCAGCAGTTCTTC. It is translated as CASSQDRFSSQQFF.

The chain employs TRBV5-1 and TRBJ2-7; unclear D gene. Trimming cost V 4 bases and J 2 bases, with 10 bases left between them. This CDR3 has 13 amino acids. Germline CDR1 is SGHRS and CDR2 is YFSETQ. CDR3 nucleotide sequence: TGCGCCAGCAGCCCGGAGTTGACCTACGAGCAGTACTTC. Translation: CASSPELTYEQYF.

This rearrangement joins TRBV28 to TRBJ1-1; D ambiguous. V lost 2 bases, J lost 3 bases, and 10 bases lay in between. CDR1 is MDHEN and CDR2 is SYDVKM in the germline V gene. The length of the CDR3 is 14 residues. CDR3 residues: CASSLGPYDTEAFF. DNA for the CDR3: TGTGCCAGCAGTTTAGGTCCGTACGACACTGAAGCTTTCTTT.

This chain's CDR3 is CASSASPYQPQHF. The CDR3, as DNA: TGTGCCAGCAGCGCTTCCCCCTATCAGCCCCAGCATTTT. The gene calls are TRBV28 and TRBJ1-5; unclear D gene. Looked up from germline, CDR1 is MDHEN and CDR2 is SYDVKM. V was trimmed by 6 bases and J by 5 bases, leaving 11 bases between them. This CDR3 has 13 amino acids. The whole variable domain, filled in from reference TRBV28 and TRBJ1-5, reads DVKVTQSSRYLVKRTGEKVFLECVQDMDHENMFWYRQDPGLGLRLIYFSYDVKMKEKGDIPEGYSVSREKKERFSLILESASTNQTSMYLCASSASPYQPQHFGDGTRLSIL.

The CDR3 DNA sequence: TGTGCCAGTAGTGGCCTAGCGTACACCGGGGAGCTGTTTTTT. Encoded protein: CASSGLAYTGELFF. The chain couples TRBV19 to TRBJ2-2; TRBD2 might be the D (6 bases). Trimming removed 5 bases from V and 3 bases from J, with 10 bases in between. Germline assignment: CDR1 LNHDA and CDR2 SQIVND (reference sequence). This CDR3 is 14 amino acids long.